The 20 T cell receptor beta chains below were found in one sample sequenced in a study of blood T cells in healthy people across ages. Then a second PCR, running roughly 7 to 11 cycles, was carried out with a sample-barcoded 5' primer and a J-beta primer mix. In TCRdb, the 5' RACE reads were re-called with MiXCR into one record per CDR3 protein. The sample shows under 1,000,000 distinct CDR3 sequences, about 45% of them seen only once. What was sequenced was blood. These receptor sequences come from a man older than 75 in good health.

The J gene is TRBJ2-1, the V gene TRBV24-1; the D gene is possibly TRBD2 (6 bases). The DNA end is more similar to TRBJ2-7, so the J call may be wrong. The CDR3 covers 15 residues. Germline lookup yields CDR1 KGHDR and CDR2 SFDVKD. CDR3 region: CATSDFGGTGNEQYF. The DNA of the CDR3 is TGTGCCACCAGTGATTTTGGGGGGACGGGCAATGAGCAGTACTTC.

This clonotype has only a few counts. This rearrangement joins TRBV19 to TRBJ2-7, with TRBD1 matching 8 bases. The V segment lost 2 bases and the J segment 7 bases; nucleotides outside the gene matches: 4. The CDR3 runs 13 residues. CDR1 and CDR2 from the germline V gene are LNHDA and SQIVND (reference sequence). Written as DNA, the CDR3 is TGTGCCAGTAGTATACCGGACAGGGAAGAGCAGTACTTC. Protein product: CASSIPDREEQYF. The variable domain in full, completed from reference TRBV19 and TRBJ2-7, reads DGGITQSPKYLFRKEGQNVTLSCEQNLNHDAMYWYRQDPGQGLRLIYYSQIVNDFQKGDIAEGYSVSREKKESFPLTVTSAQKNPTAFYLCASSIPDREEQYFGPGTRLTVT.

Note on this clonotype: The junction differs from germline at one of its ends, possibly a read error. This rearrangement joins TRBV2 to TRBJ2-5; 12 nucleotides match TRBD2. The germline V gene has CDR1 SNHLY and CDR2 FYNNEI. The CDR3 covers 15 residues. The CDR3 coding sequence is TGCGCCAGCAAGGGAACTAGCGGGGGGTACAATGAGCAGTACTTC. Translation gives CASKGTSGGYNEQYF. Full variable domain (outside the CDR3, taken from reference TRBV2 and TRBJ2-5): EPEVTQTPSHQVTQMGQEVILRCVPISNHLYFYWYRQILGQKVEFLVSFYNNEISEKSEIFDDQFSVERPDGSNFTLKIRSTKLEDSAMYFCASKGTSGGYNEQYFGPGTRLLVL.

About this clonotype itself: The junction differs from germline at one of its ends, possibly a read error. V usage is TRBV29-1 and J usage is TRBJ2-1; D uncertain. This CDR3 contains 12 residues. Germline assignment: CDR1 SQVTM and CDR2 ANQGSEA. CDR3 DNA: TGCAGCGTTGAAGTGAATAACAATGAGAAGTTCTTC. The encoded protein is CSVEVNNNEKFF.

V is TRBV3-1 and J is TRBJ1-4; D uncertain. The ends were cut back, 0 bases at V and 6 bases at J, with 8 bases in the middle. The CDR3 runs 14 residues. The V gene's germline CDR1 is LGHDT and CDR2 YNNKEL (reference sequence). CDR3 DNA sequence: TGTGCCAGCAGCCAAGATTTATCGGATGAAAAACTGTTTTTT. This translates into CASSQDLSDEKLFF.

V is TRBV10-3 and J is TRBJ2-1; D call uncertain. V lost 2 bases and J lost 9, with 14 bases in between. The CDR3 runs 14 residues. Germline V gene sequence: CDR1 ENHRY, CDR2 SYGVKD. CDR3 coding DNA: TGTGCCATCAGTGAGAACCGAGACGAACGTGAGCAGTTCTTC. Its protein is CAISENRDEREQFF.

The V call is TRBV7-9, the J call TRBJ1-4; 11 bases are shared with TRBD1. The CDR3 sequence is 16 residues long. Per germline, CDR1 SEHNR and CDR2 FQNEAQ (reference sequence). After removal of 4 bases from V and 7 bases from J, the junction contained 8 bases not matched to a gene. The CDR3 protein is CASSSPSGTGGEKLFF. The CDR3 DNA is TGTGCCAGCAGCTCACCCTCGGGGACAGGGGGTGAAAAACTGTTTTTT.

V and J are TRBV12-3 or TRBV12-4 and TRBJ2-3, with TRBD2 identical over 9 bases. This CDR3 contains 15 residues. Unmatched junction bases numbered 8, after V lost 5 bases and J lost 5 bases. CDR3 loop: CASSISGRGGDTQYF. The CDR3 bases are TGTGCCAGCAGTATTAGCGGGAGAGGAGGAGATACGCAGTATTTT.

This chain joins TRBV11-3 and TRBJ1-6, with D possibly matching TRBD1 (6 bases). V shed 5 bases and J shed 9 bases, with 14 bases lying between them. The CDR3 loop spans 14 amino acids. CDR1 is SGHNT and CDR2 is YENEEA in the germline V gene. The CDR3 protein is CASSPEGGVSPLHF. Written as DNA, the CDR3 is TGTGCCAGCAGCCCAGAAGGGGGGGTTTCACCCCTCCACTTT.

The CDR3 loop reads CSARPTGLETQYF. In nucleotides, the CDR3 is TGCAGTGCTAGGCCGACAGGGTTGGAGACCCAGTACTTC. This chain uses TRBV20-1 with TRBJ2-5, with 7 bases matching TRBD1. Unmatched junction bases numbered 6, after V lost 3 bases and J lost 5 bases. The CDR3 length is 13 residues. In germline, CDR1 is DFQATT, CDR2 SNEGSKA (reference sequence).

CDR3 DNA sequence: TGCAGTGCTAATGGAGCCCCGGGGAACACTGAAGCTTTCTTT. Its protein is CSANGAPGNTEAFF. The rearrangement links TRBV20-1 to TRBJ1-1; no firm D call. The CDR3 has 14 residues. With 4 bases removed from V and 1 base from J, the gap between germline ends came to 13 bases. CDR1 and CDR2 from the germline V gene are DFQATT and SNEGSKA (reference sequence).

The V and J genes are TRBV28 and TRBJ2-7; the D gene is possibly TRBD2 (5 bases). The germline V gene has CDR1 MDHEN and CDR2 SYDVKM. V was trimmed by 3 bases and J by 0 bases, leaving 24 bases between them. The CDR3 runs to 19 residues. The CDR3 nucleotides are TGTGCCAGCAGTTTCCCCGGGAATGGCCCAATGTTGACCTCCTACGAGCAGTACTTC. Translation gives CASSFPGNGPMLTSYEQYF.

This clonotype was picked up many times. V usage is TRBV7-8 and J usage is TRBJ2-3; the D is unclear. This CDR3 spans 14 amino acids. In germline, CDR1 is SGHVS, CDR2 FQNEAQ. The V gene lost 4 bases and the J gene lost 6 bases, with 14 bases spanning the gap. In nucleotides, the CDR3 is TGTGCCAGCAGCTACCCGGGTCTCGGGGATACGCAGTATTTT. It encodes CASSYPGLGDTQYF.

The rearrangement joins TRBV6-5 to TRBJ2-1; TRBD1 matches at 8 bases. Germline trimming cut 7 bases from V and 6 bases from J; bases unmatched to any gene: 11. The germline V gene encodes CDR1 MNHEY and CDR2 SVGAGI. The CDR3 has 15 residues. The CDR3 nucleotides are TGTGCCAGCACCGCACGGACAGGGACCAGCAATGAGCAGTTCTTC. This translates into CASTARTGTSNEQFF.

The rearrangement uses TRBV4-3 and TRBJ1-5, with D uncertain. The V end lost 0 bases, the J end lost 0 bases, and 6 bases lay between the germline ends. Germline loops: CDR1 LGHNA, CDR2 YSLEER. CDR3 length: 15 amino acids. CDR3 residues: CASSQDRYSNQPQHF. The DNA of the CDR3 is TGCGCCAGCAGCCAAGACAGGTATAGCAATCAGCCCCAGCATTTT.

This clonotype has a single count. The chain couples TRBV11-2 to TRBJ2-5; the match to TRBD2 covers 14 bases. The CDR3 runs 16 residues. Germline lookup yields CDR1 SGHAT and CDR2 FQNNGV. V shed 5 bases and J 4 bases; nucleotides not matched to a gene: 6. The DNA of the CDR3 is TGTGCCAGCAGCCCAAGACTAGCGGGAGGGGCAGAGACCCAGTACTTC. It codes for CASSPRLAGGAETQYF.

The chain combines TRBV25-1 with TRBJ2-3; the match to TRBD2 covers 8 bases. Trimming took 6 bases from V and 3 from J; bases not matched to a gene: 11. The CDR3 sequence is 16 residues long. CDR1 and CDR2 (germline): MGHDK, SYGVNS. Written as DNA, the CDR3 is TGTGCCAGCAGCCAGACTAGCGTCCTCTCTACAGATACGCAGTATTTT. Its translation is CASSQTSVLSTDTQYF.

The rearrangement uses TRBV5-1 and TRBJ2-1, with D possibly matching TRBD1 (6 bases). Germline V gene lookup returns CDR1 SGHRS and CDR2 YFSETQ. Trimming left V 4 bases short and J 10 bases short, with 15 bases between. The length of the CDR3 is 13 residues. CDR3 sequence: CASSPGAAYEQFF. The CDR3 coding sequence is TGCGCCAGCAGCCCAGGGGCCGCCTACGAGCAGTTCTTC.

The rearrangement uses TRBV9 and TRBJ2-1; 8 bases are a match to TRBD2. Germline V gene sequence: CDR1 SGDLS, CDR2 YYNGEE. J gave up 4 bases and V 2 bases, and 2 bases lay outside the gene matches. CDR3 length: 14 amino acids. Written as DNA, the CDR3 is TGTGCCAGCAGCGTCGGGACTAGGTACAATGAGCAGTTCTTC. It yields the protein CASSVGTRYNEQFF.

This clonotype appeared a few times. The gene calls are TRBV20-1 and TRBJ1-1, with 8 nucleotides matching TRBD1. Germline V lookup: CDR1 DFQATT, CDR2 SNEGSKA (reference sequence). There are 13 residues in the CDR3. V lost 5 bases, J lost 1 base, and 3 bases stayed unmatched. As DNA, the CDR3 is TGCAGTGCTGGGACAGGCCGGAACACTGAAGCTTTCTTT. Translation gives CSAGTGRNTEAFF.